The sequence of this TCR beta chain was determined in a study of cytomegalovirus exposure and HLA in healthy donors. Overall study results and limits: HLA-A and HLA-B allele assignments for most subjects were reportedly predicted accurately using TCR beta sequences. Sequencing likely produced, as an artifact, a cluster of highly shared sequence variants. For presence/absence analyses, sequencing depth was assumed to be roughly uniform across donors.

Turning to this clone: Its antigen is as yet unknown.

Unmatched junction bases numbered 6, after V lost 6 bases and J lost 2 bases. Germline CDR1 and CDR2: MNHEY and SVGAGI. The CDR3 is 15 amino acids. Primers included in the PCR were 60 Vbeta and 13 Jbeta primers. Sequenced by immunoSEQ multiplex PCR; TCRdb stores in-frame clones only, minus some. The table shows about 190,000 clones, with 82% occurring only once. The chain joins TRBV6-5 to TRBJ2-1, with 8 bases aligning to TRBD1. The clonotype originates from a woman in her late teens or twenties in good health and CMV-seronegative. The sequencing sample was made of PBMCs. The CDR3 reads CASRMDRATYNEQFF. The CDR3 coding sequence is TGTGCCAGCAGAATGGACAGGGCCACCTACAATGAGCAGTTCTTC.